These 20 T cell receptor beta chains share one sample of origin, sequenced in a study of blood T cell repertoires in COVID-19. The data were produced by immunoSEQ multiplex PCR, yet TCRdb's version contains in-frame clones alone and is incomplete. The sample records over 200,000 clones, about 91% being singletons. The sequenced material came from PBMCs or T cells enriched from blood (not recorded which). The receptor source for this set is a woman between 40 and 50 years old with acute COVID-19.

The chain links TRBV7-9 to TRBJ2-5; 9 bases align to TRBD2. This CDR3 has 14 amino acids. Trimming cost V 4 bases and J 9 bases; bases outside gene matches: 9. CDR1 and CDR2 (germline): SEHNR, FQNEAQ (reference sequence). In DNA, the CDR3 is TGTGCCAGCAGCTCTTCCGGGACTAGCTGGGCCCAGTACTTC. Protein product: CASSSSGTSWAQYF.

V is TRBV7-2 and J is TRBJ1-4, with D uncertain. The germline gives CDR1 SGHTA, CDR2 FQGNSA. The germline V and J ends were trimmed by 5 bases and 0 bases, with 13 bases remaining between them. This CDR3 is 16 amino acids long. CDR3 protein: CASSENPRSTNEKLFF. In DNA form, the CDR3 reads TGTGCCAGCAGCGAAAACCCTAGATCAACTAATGAAAAACTGTTTTTT.

This chain uses TRBV10-2 with TRBJ1-3, with TRBD1 as a possible D gene (5 bases). V was cut by 8 bases and J by 16 bases, with 12 bases left in between. CDR1 is WSHSY and CDR2 is SAAADI in the germline V gene. The CDR3 covers 9 residues. CDR3 in amino acids: CASGEGPYF. CDR3 in DNA: TGCGCCAGCGGGGAGGGACCTTATTTT.

This clone was found once. The genes are TRBV6-5 and TRBJ2-7; 7 bases line up with TRBD2. J gave up 2 bases and V 4 bases, and 5 bases lay outside the gene matches. The CDR3 covers 14 residues. Germline V gene lookup returns CDR1 MNHEY and CDR2 SVGAGI. CDR3 bases: TGTGCCAGCAGTTTATGGGGGGGGGCCTACGAGCAGTACTTC. It encodes CASSLWGGAYEQYF.

V and J are TRBV10-1 and TRBJ1-3, with 7 bases that match TRBD1. The CDR3 is made up of 15 amino acids. With V trimmed by 6 bases and J by 0 bases, 5 bases remained unmatched. Per germline, CDR1 WNHNN and CDR2 SYGVQD (reference sequence). CDR3: CASSRDSSSGNTIYF. CDR3 in DNA: TGCGCCAGCAGCAGGGACAGCTCCTCTGGAAACACCATATATTTT.

The CDR3 DNA follows: TGTGCCTGGAGGTCCCCAGGGACAGGGTATTCGACCCAGTACTTC. This gives the protein CAWRSPGTGYSTQYF. The chain employs TRBV30 and TRBJ2-5; 9 bases are a match to TRBD1. The CDR3 loop spans 15 amino acids. Germline V gene data show CDR1 as GTSNPN and CDR2 as SVGIG (reference sequence). V shed 3 bases and J 7 bases; nucleotides not matched to a gene: 12.

The chain recombines TRBV9 with TRBJ2-5; 7 nucleotides align to TRBD2. The germline V gene has CDR1 SGDLS and CDR2 YYNGEE. CDR3 size: 15 residues. With V trimmed by 4 bases and J by 2 bases, 8 bases remained unmatched. CDR3 amino acids: CASSTSGGIQETQYF. The CDR3 DNA is TGTGCCAGCAGCACTTCCGGGGGGATACAAGAGACCCAGTACTTC. Combining the CDR3 with reference TRBV9 and TRBJ2-5 gives the whole variable domain DSGVTQTPKHLITATGQRVTLRCSPRSGDLSVYWYQQSLDQGLQFLIQYYNGEERAKGNILERFSAQQFPDLHSELNLSSLELGDSALYFCASSTSGGIQETQYFGPGTRLLVL.

This chain connects TRBV2 to TRBJ1-3, with D uncertain. The length of the CDR3 is 18 residues. Deletions cut 2 bases from V and 4 bases from J, with 21 bases between. Looked up from germline, CDR1 is SNHLY and CDR2 is FYNNEI. For the CDR3, the DNA is TGTGCCAGCAGTGAAACCATGGGCGCAACGGAACTCGGAAACACCATATATTTT. It codes for CASSETMGATELGNTIYF.

The chain uses TRBV11-3 and TRBJ1-6, with 7 bases lining up with TRBD1. CDR1 is SGHNT, CDR2 YENEEA, per germline. CDR3 size: 16 residues. Trimming took 4 bases from V and 4 from J; bases not matched to a gene: 7. The CDR3 nucleotides are TGTGCCAGCAGCTCCGCTCGGGACAGTTATAATTCACCCCTCCACTTT. The encoded protein is CASSSARDSYNSPLHF.

This clone was picked up one time. For the CDR3, the DNA is TGTGCCAGCAGTTACCGGGGGAGGGATGAGCAGTTCTTC. Protein product: CASSYRGRDEQFF. The chain uses TRBV6-5 and TRBJ2-1; 7 nucleotides align to TRBD2. This CDR3 region has 13 residues. V lost 2 bases to trimming and J lost 8 bases; unmatched junction nucleotides: 3. Germline CDR1 MNHEY, CDR2 SVGAGI.

V is TRBV5-3 and J is TRBJ2-7, with D tentatively TRBD2 (5 bases). TRBV5-3 counts as an open reading frame of uncertain function. The CDR3 loop spans 16 amino acids. Trimming stripped 5 bases from V and 2 bases from J, with 20 bases between. CDR3 sequence reads: CARSFKVERWPYEQYV. CDR3 bases: TGTGCCAGAAGTTTCAAAGTAGAGCGGTGGCCCTACGAGCAGTACGTC.

The genes are TRBV5-1 and TRBJ2-1, with TRBD2 matching over 12 bases. CDR3 size: 15 residues. V dropped 4 bases and J dropped 4; count of bases not matched to a gene: 3. Germline values: CDR1 SGHRS, CDR2 YFSETQ. The CDR3 reads CASSRGTSGYNEQFF. The CDR3 DNA reads as TGCGCCAGCAGCCGCGGGACTAGCGGGTACAATGAGCAGTTCTTC.

The V gene is TRBV19, the J gene TRBJ1-5; TRBD1 matches at 9 bases. After removal of 3 bases from V and 6 bases from J, the junction contained 6 bases not matched to a gene. CDR3 length: 15 amino acids. The germline V gene encodes CDR1 LNHDA and CDR2 SQIVND (reference sequence). CDR3 DNA: TGTGCCAGTAGTATCAGACAGGGGGGAGGTCAGCCCCAGCATTTT. Protein: CASSIRQGGGQPQHF.

Only one count was recorded for this clone. The genes are TRBV5-1 and TRBJ1-5; TRBD1 might be the D (6 bases). Germline V lookup: CDR1 SGHRS, CDR2 YFSETQ. This CDR3 contains 14 residues. V lost 4 bases to trimming and J lost 3 bases, with 11 bases between them. CDR3 sequence reads: CASSPDSPNQPQHF. DNA for the CDR3: TGCGCCAGCAGCCCGGACAGTCCCAATCAGCCCCAGCATTTT.

The V and J genes are TRBV2 and TRBJ2-1; TRBD1 might be the D (5 bases). CDR1 and CDR2 (germline): SNHLY, FYNNEI. The length of the CDR3 is 15 residues. The V end lost 7 bases, the J end lost 6 bases, and 19 bases lay between the germline ends. The CDR3 loop is CASTPIGAVGNEQFF. The DNA for the CDR3 is TGTGCCAGCACCCCGATAGGGGCTGTGGGCAATGAGCAGTTCTTC.

CDR3 sequence (DNA): TGTGCCAGCACGGGACTAGCGGGGCAAAACACCGGGGAGCTGTTTTTT. It encodes CASTGLAGQNTGELFF. The chain couples TRBV5-6 to TRBJ2-2, with TRBD2 matching 13 bases. Germline-derived CDR1 and CDR2 are SGHDT and YYEEEE. The junction had 4 bases not matched to a gene; V was cut back by 6 bases and J by 2 bases. The CDR3 runs to 16 residues.

The chain joins TRBV4-3 to TRBJ2-1; 9 bases map to TRBD1. This CDR3 is built from 18 residues. The germline gives CDR1 LGHNA, CDR2 YSLEER. The ends lost 0 bases at V and 8 bases at J; junction bases unmatched: 14. CDR3: CASSQDQPGQGWKYEQFF. CDR3 nucleotide sequence: TGCGCCAGCAGCCAAGATCAACCGGGACAGGGTTGGAAGTATGAGCAGTTCTTC.

The J gene is TRBJ1-5, the V gene TRBV6-5, with D unclear. The CDR3 covers 15 residues. The germline gives CDR1 MNHEY, CDR2 SVGAGI. Between the trimmed V and J ends, which lost 6 bases and 6 bases, there was a span of 18 bases. The CDR3 sequence is CASSYRRGSGQPQHF. CDR3 sequence (DNA): TGTGCCAGCAGCTACCGCCGAGGGTCGGGTCAGCCCCAGCATTTT.

The chain links TRBV11-2 to TRBJ2-7; tentative D call: TRBD1 (6 bases). Looked up from germline, CDR1 is SGHAT and CDR2 is FQNNGV. Trimming removed 6 bases from V and 0 bases from J, with 12 bases in between. This CDR3 comprises 14 residues. The CDR3 sequence is CASRPHRVSYEQYF. In nucleotides, the CDR3 is TGTGCCAGCAGACCTCACAGGGTCTCCTACGAGCAGTACTTC.

This clone turned up a few times. The genes are TRBV20-1 and TRBJ2-7; TRBD2 might be the D (5 bases). The ends were cut back, 5 bases at V and 3 bases at J, with 5 bases in the middle. This CDR3 has 10 amino acids. Germline values: CDR1 DFQATT, CDR2 SNEGSKA (reference sequence). The CDR3 reads CSAGSYEQYF. CDR3 nucleotide sequence: TGCAGTGCTGGGAGCTACGAGCAGTACTTC.